The next 32 T cell receptor beta chains were all read from a single sample in a study of T-cell reconstitution after alpha-beta-depleted transplantation in children. As it was prepared, the TCRbeta library received unique molecular identifiers. Using its own MiXCR run on the PCR reads, TCRdb lists one record per CDR3 protein. Of fewer than 550,000 distinct CDR3 sequences listed, 10% to 13% were seen once; the top ten hold 2% to 2.5%. The sample in question was PBMCs, obtained before TCRalphabeta/CD19-depleted stem cell transplant. Receptor source: a child aged 2-15 years with inherited bone marrow failure, due to receive a stem cell transplant.

This clonotype has more than one count but fewer than ten. The chain couples TRBV4-2 to TRBJ1-2; TRBD1 matches at 7 bases. From germline, CDR1 is LGHNA and CDR2 YNFKEQ. The CDR3 covers 15 residues. J gave up 2 bases and V 0 bases, and 3 bases lay outside the gene matches. In DNA, the CDR3 is TGTGCCAGCAGCCAAGACAGGGGGACCAACTATGGCTACACCTTC. The encoded protein is CASSQDRGTNYGYTF.

This clonotype appeared a few times. This chain connects TRBV4-2 to TRBJ2-5; TRBD1 aligns across 10 bases. J was trimmed by 7 bases and V by 2 bases; bases with no gene match: 13. The CDR3 spans 17 residues. The germline CDR1 and CDR2 sequences are LGHNA and YNFKEQ. The CDR3 loop reads CASSQLLSDRGPGTQYF. The CDR3 DNA follows: TGTGCCAGCAGCCAACTATTAAGCGACAGGGGGCCCGGGACCCAGTACTTC.

In its sample, this clonotype was seen many times. The V call is TRBV12-3 or TRBV12-4, the J call TRBJ2-1; 16 bases match TRBD2. The CDR3 spans 17 residues. Trimming removed 6 bases from V and 7 bases from J; junction bases left unmatched: 9. The CDR3 is CASRRGTSGRAQNEQFF. CDR3 nucleotides: TGTGCCAGCAGGCGCGGGACTAGCGGGAGGGCACAAAATGAGCAGTTCTTC.

This clonotype showed up many times. The chain has TRBV20-1 and TRBJ2-1; D is possibly TRBD1 (5 bases). The CDR3 spans 13 residues. Germline CDR1 and CDR2: DFQATT and SNEGSKA (reference sequence). Here the CDR3 reads CSSGLSSYNEQFF. In DNA form, the CDR3 reads TGCAGCTCAGGGCTAAGCTCCTACAATGAGCAGTTCTTC.

This clonotype showed up just once. The V call is TRBV6-1, the J call TRBJ2-5; TRBD1 matches 10 bases. The trim removed 6 bases at V and 5 bases at J, leaving 9 bases unmatched. The CDR3 runs to 15 residues. Germline assignment: CDR1 MNHNS and CDR2 SASEGT. The CDR3 coding sequence is TGTGCCAGCAGACCAATGGGACAGGGGAGGGAGACCCAGTACTTC. This translates into CASRPMGQGRETQYF.

This clonotype was counted between two and nine times. This chain uses TRBV7-9 with TRBJ2-5, with D possibly being TRBD1 (6 bases). V lost 4 bases to trimming and J lost 5 bases, with 11 bases between them. The CDR3 is 13 amino acids. Germline V gene lookup returns CDR1 SEHNR and CDR2 FQNEAQ (reference sequence). CDR3 coding DNA: TGTGCCAGCAGCTCGGAAGGGGGTGAGACCCAGTACTTC. Translating gives CASSSEGGETQYF.

V is TRBV20-1 and J is TRBJ2-5; 7 nucleotides line up with TRBD2. CDR3 size: 11 residues. V dropped 3 bases and J dropped 13; count of bases not matched to a gene: 8. The germline CDR1 and CDR2 sequences are DFQATT and SNEGSKA (reference sequence). The CDR3: CSARGGTSPYF. The DNA for the CDR3 is TGCAGTGCTAGGGGAGGGACCTCGCCGTACTTC.

This clonotype has a count of ten or more. The rearrangement joins TRBV6-5 to TRBJ2-3, with TRBD2 as a possible D gene (7 bases). The V gene lost 0 bases and the J gene lost 2 bases, with 12 bases spanning the gap. Germline CDR1 and CDR2: MNHEY and SVGAGI. CDR3 length: 16 residues. CDR3 loop: CASSYSREGVTDTQYF. CDR3 sequence (DNA): TGTGCCAGCAGTTACTCAAGGGAGGGGGTCACAGATACGCAGTATTTT.

The CDR3 DNA is TGTGCCAGCAGCGTGGGACTAGCGCCCAGCACAGATACGCAGTATTTT. Translation gives CASSVGLAPSTDTQYF. The V call is TRBV9, the J call TRBJ2-3; TRBD2 matches 10 bases. The CDR3 consists of 16 residues. CDR1 is SGDLS and CDR2 is YYNGEE in the germline V gene. V gave up 2 bases and J gave up 0 bases; unmatched junction bases: 3.

This clonotype has ten or more counts. The CDR3 protein is CASSLGTGPQETQYF. Written as DNA, the CDR3 is TGTGCCAGCAGCTTAGGCACAGGGCCACAAGAGACCCAGTACTTC. The chain carries TRBV7-8 and TRBJ2-5; TRBD1 is a possible D gene (6 bases). CDR3 length: 15 amino acids. Germline V CDR1 and CDR2: SGHVS, FQNEAQ. Trimming removed 1 base from V and 2 bases from J, with 11 bases in between.

The chain employs TRBV4-2 and TRBJ2-3, with a tentative D call TRBD2 (5 bases). V was cut by 1 base and J by 4 bases, with 18 bases left in between. The V gene's germline CDR1 is LGHNA and CDR2 YNFKEQ. The CDR3 extends over 17 amino acids. CDR3 sequence reads: CASSQGRVLGGADTQYF. CDR3 nucleotides: TGTGCCAGCAGCCAAGGGCGGGTACTAGGCGGCGCAGATACGCAGTATTTT.

This clonotype was counted at least ten times. This chain links TRBV5-1 with TRBJ1-2; 8 positions match TRBD1. Germline V gene data show CDR1 as SGHRS and CDR2 as YFSETQ. The junction had 6 bases not matched to a gene; V was cut back by 3 bases and J by 2 bases. This CDR3 has 15 amino acids. The CDR3 is CASSSLRTGNYGYTF. As DNA, the CDR3 is TGCGCCAGCAGCTCTCTCCGGACAGGGAACTATGGCTACACCTTC.

This clonotype has a count of ten or more. CDR3 nucleotides: TGCGCCAGCAGCCAAAATCCGGCTAGCGGGAGAAGAGAGACCCAGTACTTC. Residues: CASSQNPASGRRETQYF. The V gene is TRBV4-1, the J gene TRBJ2-5, with TRBD2 matching over 10 bases. Germline V gene sequence: CDR1 MGHRA, CDR2 YSYEKL. This CDR3 has 17 amino acids. V trimming: 2 bases; J trimming: 4 bases; junction bases outside the gene matches: 10.

This clonotype was recorded many times. The chain carries TRBV28 and TRBJ2-5, with TRBD1 matching over 11 bases. Germline V gene data show CDR1 as MDHEN and CDR2 as SYDVKM. After removal of 5 bases from V and 5 bases from J, the junction contained 13 bases not matched to a gene. This CDR3 is 17 amino acids long. The DNA of the CDR3 is TGTGCCAGCAGTACTATCTTCTCCGGGACAGGGGGGGAGACCCAGTACTTC. Translation gives CASSTIFSGTGGETQYF.

This clonotype was counted ten times or more. CDR3 sequence (DNA): TGTGCCAGCAGTTACTCATCCAGGGCTCACCCTGAAGCTTTCTTT. Translation gives CASSYSSRAHPEAFF. This chain links TRBV6-5 with TRBJ1-1, with D perhaps TRBD1 (5 bases). V dropped 0 bases and J dropped 6 bases, with 14 bases sitting between them. The length of the CDR3 is 15 residues. From germline, CDR1 is MNHEY and CDR2 SVGAGI.

This clonotype was seen more than once but under ten times. The rearrangement links TRBV12-3 or TRBV12-4 to TRBJ2-1; 7 bases line up with TRBD2. The CDR3 runs to 15 residues. Germline trimming cut 4 bases from V and 7 bases from J; bases unmatched to any gene: 10. Here the CDR3 reads CASSWASGGSNEQFF. The CDR3 DNA sequence: TGTGCCAGCAGTTGGGCTAGCGGAGGTAGTAATGAGCAGTTCTTC.

As regards this clonotype: The CDR3 end shows no conserved phenylalanine or tryptophan, and so a read error is likely. The rearrangement links TRBV30 to TRBJ1-1, with 7 bases identical to TRBD1. Germline CDR1 reads GTSNPN; CDR2 reads SVGIG (reference sequence). The CDR3 has 13 amino acids. With 6 bases clipped from V and 3 bases from J, the junction kept 7 bases outside the gene matches. CDR3 sequence: CACYGQVDTEAFL. CDR3 DNA sequence: TGTGCCTGCTACGGACAGGTGGACACTGAAGCTTTCCTT.

In regard to this clonotype: A much larger clone differs by one base, so this may be a read error. The chain combines TRBV4-3 with TRBJ2-6; the D is unclear. The germline CDR1 and CDR2 sequences are LGHNA and YSLEER. This CDR3 comprises 16 residues. The CDR3 loop is CAISQDFSSGANVLTF. CDR3 coding DNA: TGCGCCATCAGCCAAGATTTCTCCTCTGGGGCCAACGTCCTGACTTTC.

The V and J genes are TRBV5-5 and TRBJ2-7; no clear D. V dropped 4 bases and J dropped 4 bases, with 24 bases sitting between them. Germline V gives CDR1 SGHKS, CDR2 YYEKEE (reference sequence). The CDR3 spans 17 residues. The CDR3 reads CASSPIWKVRASYEQYF. The CDR3 coding sequence is TGTGCCAGCAGCCCCATTTGGAAGGTCCGGGCTTCATACGAGCAGTACTTC.

This clonotype has a count of ten or more. The chain combines TRBV10-2 with TRBJ1-2, with D perhaps matching TRBD1 (5 bases). The germline V and J ends were trimmed by 2 bases and 5 bases, with 9 bases remaining between them. This CDR3 is built from 13 residues. CDR1 is WSHSY, CDR2 SAAADI, per germline. CDR3 protein: CASSEQTAYGYTF. As DNA, the CDR3 is TGCGCCAGCAGTGAGCAGACAGCGTATGGCTACACCTTC.

This clonotype showed up many times. V gene TRBV7-2 combines with J gene TRBJ2-1, with a tentative D call TRBD1 (5 bases). Germline CDR1 SGHTA, CDR2 FQGNSA. The CDR3 runs to 14 residues. V was clipped by 8 bases and J by 0 bases, with 11 bases between them. The CDR3 is CASGRQSSYNEQFF. As DNA, the CDR3 is TGTGCCAGCGGCCGACAGAGCTCCTACAATGAGCAGTTCTTC.

There are many counts of this clonotype. The chain links TRBV10-3 to TRBJ2-1; unclear D gene. CDR1 is ENHRY, CDR2 SYGVKD, per germline. V was trimmed by 0 bases and J by 8 bases, leaving 11 bases between them. The CDR3 has 14 residues. The CDR3 DNA sequence: TGTGCCATCAGTGAGTCATTTGGTGTGGATGAGCAGTTCTTC. Translating it yields CAISESFGVDEQFF.

A note on this clonotype: This may be a read error: a much more frequent sequence differs by one nucleotide. This rearrangement joins TRBV7-9 to TRBJ2-1; 7 bases map to TRBD1. There are 15 residues in the CDR3. V was pared by 7 bases and J by 8 bases, with 14 bases of the junction left unmatched. Germline V lookup: CDR1 SEHNR, CDR2 FQNEAQ (reference sequence). CDR3 sequence reads: CASTQGEHGNDEQFF. CDR3 DNA sequence: TGTGCCAGCACCCAGGGGGAGCACGGGAATGATGAGCAGTTCTTC. Full variable domain (missing parts from reference TRBV7-9 and TRBJ2-1): DTGVSQNPRHKITKRGQNVTFRCDPISEHNRLYWYRQTLGQGPEFLTYFQNEAQLEKSRLLSDRFSAERPKGSFSTLEIQRTEQGDSAMYLCASTQGEHGNDEQFFGPGTRLTVL.

This clonotype occurred many times. J is TRBJ2-1 and V is TRBV4-3; weak D call: TRBD2 (6 bases). Germline V gene lookup returns CDR1 LGHNA and CDR2 YSLEER. The V end was cut by 0 bases, the J end by 7 bases, with 13 bases between. The CDR3 has 15 residues. The CDR3 protein is CASSQDWGLWNEQFF. CDR3 sequence (DNA): TGCGCCAGCAGCCAAGATTGGGGACTCTGGAATGAGCAGTTCTTC.

This clonotype was picked up many times. This chain uses TRBV9 with TRBJ2-1; D is undetermined. Trimming took off 2 bases at V and 8 bases at J, with 11 bases between the two ends. The CDR3 extends over 13 amino acids. CDR1 is SGDLS and CDR2 is YYNGEE in the germline V gene. CDR3 sequence (DNA): TGTGCCAGCAGCGTCCCGAACACCCATGAGCAGTTCTTC. It codes for CASSVPNTHEQFF.

This clonotype occurred many times. The V gene is TRBV7-8, the J gene TRBJ2-1, with TRBD1 identical over 9 bases. Per the germline V gene, CDR1 is SGHVS and CDR2 is FQNEAQ. V lost 2 bases to trimming and J lost 13 bases; unmatched junction nucleotides: 18. The CDR3 is 17 residues long. The CDR3 DNA follows: TGTGCCAGCAGCTTATTAGGCCCGGGACAGGGTCGGGCAGAACAGTTCTTC. Amino acids: CASSLLGPGQGRAEQFF.

As regards this clonotype: This could be a read error, since a much larger clone is one nucleotide away. The chain recombines TRBV4-3 with TRBJ1-1; D is possibly TRBD1 (5 bases). The CDR3 is 13 amino acids. Germline CDR1 is LGHNA and CDR2 is YSLEER. The CDR3 reads CASSRRGNTDAFF. CDR3 coding DNA: TGCGCCAGCAGCCGGCGGGGGAACACTGACGCTTTCTTT.

This clonotype came up many times. The chain uses TRBV7-9 and TRBJ1-2; 9 positions match TRBD1. J lost 3 bases, V lost 5 bases, and 13 bases had no gene match. The CDR3 length is 17 residues. In germline, CDR1 is SEHNR, CDR2 FQNEAQ (reference sequence). The CDR3 loop reads CASSLLSGTGRYYGYTF. CDR3 DNA: TGTGCCAGCAGCCTATTGTCCGGGACAGGGAGGTACTATGGCTACACCTTC.

This clonotype was observed many times. The V gene is TRBV18, the J gene TRBJ2-1; D unresolved. The V and J ends lost 0 bases and 13 bases respectively, with 19 bases between them. The CDR3 loop spans 15 amino acids. Looked up from germline, CDR1 is KGHSH and CDR2 is LQKENI. The CDR3 sequence: CASSPPVGREVNQFF. The CDR3 DNA reads as TGTGCCAGCTCACCACCGGTCGGCCGAGAGGTAAACCAGTTCTTC. The full variable domain, its missing parts supplied by reference TRBV18 and TRBJ2-1, is NAGVMQNPRHLVRRRGQEARLRCSPMKGHSHVYWYRQLPEEGLKFMVYLQKENIIDESGMPKERFSAEFPKEGPSILRIQQVVRGDSAAYFCASSPPVGREVNQFFGPGTRLTVL.

The sample holds a few counts of this clonotype. Here the CDR3 DNA reads TGTGCCAGCAGCTCGAGACTGCACGGCCCCCAAGAGACCCAGTACTTC. It is translated as CASSSRLHGPQETQYF. The chain joins TRBV21-1 to TRBJ2-5; TRBD2, the D gene given by the table, was not confirmed from the DNA. TRBV21-1 is recorded as a pseudogene. This CDR3 is built from 16 residues.

Turning to this clonotype: A much larger clone lies one base from this, so it may be a read error. V and J are TRBV11-2 and TRBJ2-3; D might be TRBD1 (7 bases). CDR1 and CDR2 from the germline V gene are SGHAT and FQNNGV. Trimming took off 5 bases at V and 10 bases at J, with 19 bases between the two ends. This CDR3 region has 14 residues. CDR3 in DNA: TGTGCCAGCAGCGTTCAGGGGGGCCACTTTTCGCAGTATTTT. Its translation is CASSVQGGHFSQYF.

This clonotype was observed a few times. The genes are TRBV5-1 and TRBJ1-2; D is ambiguous. Trimming shortened V by 0 bases and J by 3 bases, and 6 bases separated the two germline ends. CDR1 and CDR2 from the germline V gene are SGHRS and YFSETQ. The CDR3 is 13 residues long. The CDR3 nucleotides are TGCGCCAGCAGCTTGGACATGGACTATGGCTACACCTTC. It encodes CASSLDMDYGYTF.